This TCR beta chain was captured in a study of cytomegalovirus exposure and HLA in healthy donors (dated by TCRdb to 2016 to 2017). Looking at the study overall: In an earlier analysis of 550 to 750 of the donors, about 260 Gb of sequence data and 100 million or so unique TCR beta sequences from roughly 190 million T cells were reported. An early release that covered about 600 HLA-typed donors contained approximately 320 gigabases of sequencing data and some 87 million unique TCR sequences. Of the 300 to 450 genotyped donors, less than 90% were placed in the genetic ancestry cluster associated with self-reported Caucasian donors. The study aimed to test whether signatures of past pathogen exposure could be identified by cataloging public T cell receptors. The study profiled the T cell repertoires of 500 to 800 subjects by immunosequencing and related them to cytomegalovirus serostatus. A separate validation cohort of roughly 120 different subjects was used in addition to the approximately 700-subject first cohort. High-throughput TCR immunosequencing, statistical association of individual TCRs with disease status, and machine learning were combined to predict cytomegalovirus infection status. To study patterns of TCR occurrence, a later analysis re-analyzed previously published TCR beta repertoires from around 660 donors and added high-resolution HLA genotyping. In the later analysis, no new phenotypic data were used to find candidate immune exposures; instead, reliance was placed on TCR beta sequences and their occurrence across donors. In an earlier analysis of 587 of the donors, high-throughput TCR beta sequencing was used to judge whether each TCR beta V gene segment behaved as functional or pseudogenic. Donor age, sex, ethnicity and CMV serostatus were compiled together with the repertoire data. Genome-wide SNP genotypes for about 65% of the 666 donors were used in a later genetic analysis, which treated that subset as a discovery cohort. All discovery cohort repertoires had been generated using a single sequencing platform. HLA typing included class I and class II loci at four-digit resolution. The number of typed donors differed by locus: about 620-630 for A, B, C, DRB1 and DQB1; 522 for DQA1; 606 for DPA1; and 450 to 480 for DPB1. Four or five DR-DQ haplotypes were handled as single units for association and clustering because linkage in the cohort was strong. On average, roughly 250,000 unique TCR beta nucleotide sequences were sequenced per donor among some 430 genotyped donors of the cohort, with 15% to 20% of those sequences being non-productive. Overall results and qualifications from the work: The study gave a list of 150 to 200 TCR beta chains associated with cytomegalovirus. A later genetic analysis associated a missense DCLRE1C variant with V-gene and J-gene trimming of TCR beta chains, and an independent cohort replicated the association. For the cohort, immune exposure information was limited to CMV serostatus. A further reported finding was that TCR beta sequences accurately predicted the HLA-A and HLA-B alleles for most subjects in the first cohort. Roughly uniform sequencing depth across donors was assumed in presence/absence analyses, although this assumption may not hold. In both the original and validation cohorts, the classifier was reported to diagnose cytomegalovirus status with high specificity and sensitivity. According to a later analysis, TCR association rates differed among HLA loci, with DRB1 alleles showing the most associated TCRs and HLA-C alleles showing the fewest. In a later analysis, more than 15,000 TCR beta sequences were associated with specific HLA alleles at a false discovery rate of 0.05. In a later genetic analysis, fewer N-insertions in productive TCRs were reported among donors in an Asian-associated ancestry cluster than the approximately 670-donor mean. Strong co-occurrence of HLA alleles, especially DR and DQ, made assigning TCR associations to individual alleles difficult. The authors suggested that the approach could potentially be extended to other disease states and immunological phenotypes. Across donors, most TCR sequences were observed very rarely, whereas some public TCRs were present in many individuals. A few of the identified cytomegalovirus-associated TCR beta chains were confirmed in vitro to be specific for cytomegalovirus antigens. The cohort was sequenced for TCR beta chains only, and without alpha or paired-chain data the features that could be detected were limited. A later analysis reported that several top co-occurrence clusters appeared linked to parvovirus B19, influenza, CMV and Epstein-Barr virus. The sequencing pipeline was judged likely to have produced a cluster of highly shared sequence variants as a technical artifact. Compared with equally common non-associated chains, HLA-associated TCR beta chains in a later analysis were more clonally expanded and had lower generation probabilities. According to a later analysis, most CMV-associated TCR beta chains appeared to be HLA-restricted, and the HLA associations seemed to be driven largely by CMV exposure. Broadly in line with IMGT annotations, most TCR beta V segments showed up in productive rearrangements about 87% or about 30% of the time in an earlier analysis of roughly 590 of the donors. Linkage disequilibrium might explain the correlated functional status among segregating V segments, but an unknown experimental factor could not be excluded. Because some donors lacked HLA typing at each locus, the association tests relied only on the typed subset. Because counts were too low, approximately 15 rarely observed V segments, including chromosome 9 orphons, were excluded from the earlier analysis of about 500 of the donors.

Comment on this clone: Its recognized antigen is unknown. Nothing much larger sits one base from this clone, and base qualities are not available.

The library was generated by the immunoSEQ multiplex PCR assay. For the multiplex PCR, a mixture combining 60 forward primers for TCR Vbeta segments and 13 reverse primers for TCR Jbeta segments was used. A multiplex PCR assay on genomic DNA amplified the CDR3 region of rearranged TCR beta genes. Amplified TCR beta libraries were sequenced as 87-base-pair reads on the Illumina HiSeq System. In the paper's pipeline: Across the 700 or so repertoires, a later analysis counted 78 million or so unique TCR beta chains, approximately 10 million of which were shared by at least two donors. To remove PCR and sequencing errors, raw reads were error-corrected and collapsed into unique sequences using a nearest-neighbor algorithm that merged closely related sequences. To assign V, D and J gene segments, CDR3 sequences were aligned to IMGT reference sequences. For a sequence to be retained, at least a six-nucleotide match to both a V gene segment and a J gene segment was required. A rearrangement was called productive if the CDR3 had no stop codons and remained in frame with V and J, and every other rearrangement was called non-productive. CDR3 was defined according to IMGT convention as the region running from the second conserved V-encoded cysteine to the conserved J-encoded phenylalanine. In an earlier analysis of around 640 of the donors, sequences lacking an unambiguous match to a single V gene segment were excluded. An earlier analysis of some 500 of the donors classified V segments as functional when productive rearrangements were above 56.7% and as segregating when the standard deviation between donors was above 5%. A statistical classification framework was developed to diagnose cytomegalovirus status using the catalog of TCR beta chain sequences. A later analysis assigned V and J genes by comparing TCR nucleotide sequences with IMGT/GENE-DB human TR gene sequences. A later analysis assigned CDR3 sequences and most-parsimonious VDJ recombination scenarios with the TCRdist pipeline. In a later analysis, each TCR beta chain was defined by its CDR3 amino acid sequence together with its V-gene family, and reads without a unique V-gene family were excluded. To address suspected cross-contamination and a sequencing artifact, a later analysis removed a few hundred highly shared, low-generation-probability nucleotide sequences. In a later analysis, a clonal expansion index was calculated for each public chain from normalized within-repertoire ranks of inferred template counts. A later analysis computed generation probabilities with a VDJ recombination model fitted to out-of-frame rearrangements, and checked the results against IGoR. In a later analysis, hypergeometric tests were used to score TCR-TCR, TCR-HLA and TCR-CMV co-occurrence, with a repertoire-size bias correction applied to TCR pairs. False discovery rates were estimated in a later analysis by permuting HLA or CMV assignments 20 times. In a later analysis, co-occurring TCRs were grouped using DBSCAN, and TCRdist sequence similarity was added for clustering within HLA-allele-positive subsets. Repertoires with fewer than 30,000 or more than 120,000 public chains, plus five repertoires with anomalous nucleotide sharing, were excluded from co-occurrence clustering. The table was pulled from immuneACCESS by TCRdb, which kept in-frame rearrangements only. Such tables lose some clones; where checked, under half of the loss comes from unresolved V genes, and the rest has no known cause. The D gene and trimming were derived from the DNA, and the V and J assignments and clone size from that table. This sample comprises around 64,000 clones, just under 75% of them detected only once. Roughly 7% of the sample lies in the top ten.

The cohort comprised some 730 healthy bone marrow donors. Cohort members were all nominally healthy when sampled, although unrecorded immune exposures were likely present. The donor was CMV seropositive and belonged to the group of about 290 seropositive cohort members. A peripheral blood sample was collected from each donor, and TCR beta sequencing was performed on peripheral blood mononuclear cells. The Qiagen DNeasy Blood Extraction Kit was used to extract genomic DNA from the blood cell samples. This TCR came from a man aged 30 to 45 in good health and CMV-seropositive. Specimen: PBMCs.

The CDR3 region: CASRDRAYSYNEQFF. The sequenced DNA: TGTGCCAGCAGGGACAGGGCATACTCCTACAATGAGCAGTTCTTC. The chain uses TRBV6-5 and TRBJ2-1, with 8 bases aligning to TRBD1. CDR1 and CDR2 were assigned from the germline V gene as MNHEY and SVGAGI. The CDR3 numbers 15 residues from cysteine through phenylalanine. Left in the record is the CDR3 DNA by itself, 45 bases read in frame from the first base. V has 6 bases trimmed and J has 0 bases trimmed; junction bases matching no gene number 4.